These T cell receptor beta chains were read from a single sample in a study of blood T cell repertoires in COVID-19. TCRdb's copy holds only in-frame clones and misses some; the assay was immunoSEQ multiplex PCR. This table holds around 220,000 clones, 79% found once. The sample taken for sequencing was peripheral blood. These receptors came from a woman in her forties with active or convalescent COVID-19. Each CDR3 is given with its conserved first and last residue. The order of the fields is clone size, J gene, V gene, D gene, CDR3 protein, CDR3 DNA. The D gene is left open where the match is weak. Size values are once, few and many counts, or a class for expanded clones, and some rows have none.

-	TRBJ2-3	TRBV2	-	CASSERRGDTDTQYF	TGTGCCAGCAGTGAACGGAGGGGAGACACAGATACGCAGTATTTT
-	TRBJ2-3	TRBV4-1	-	CASSQGILQGWSTDTQYF	TGCGCCAGCAGCCAAGGTATTTTACAGGGATGGAGCACAGATACGCAGTATTTT
-	TRBJ1-3	TRBV5-1	-	CASSLAGRPPGNTIYF	TGCGCCAGCAGCTTGGCCGGGAGACCCCCCGGAAACACCATATATTTT
-	TRBJ2-3	TRBV28	-	CASSFARSPPTDTQYF	TGTGCCAGCAGTTTTGCCAGGTCACCACCCACAGATACGCAGTATTTT
-	TRBJ2-7	TRBV9	-	CASSVGQTYEQYF	TGTGCCAGCAGCGTAGGGCAGACCTACGAGCAGTACTTC
-	TRBJ1-6	TRBV5-1	-	CASSSGPGNSPLHF	TGCGCCAGCAGCTCTGGGCCAGGTAATTCACCCCTCCACTTT
-	TRBJ2-3	TRBV4-1	TRBD1	CASSPGLLYRGRSDTQYF	TGCGCCAGCAGCCCCGGACTCTTGTACAGGGGTAGGTCAGATACGCAGTATTTT
-	TRBJ1-6	TRBV14	-	CASSGETRNSPLHF	TGTGCCAGCAGCGGGGAGACCCGGAATTCACCCCTCCACTTT
-	TRBJ2-5	TRBV3-1/TRBV3-2	-	CASRPGGGGRGLETQYF	TGTGCCAGCCGTCCTGGGGGGGGCGGTAGAGGTCTGGAGACCCAGTACTTC
-	TRBJ1-4	TRBV28	-	CASSLGRDGVGEKLFF	TGTGCCAGCAGTTTAGGTCGTGACGGGGTCGGTGAAAAACTGTTTTTT
once	TRBJ2-3	TRBV9	TRBD2	CASSETSATSTDTQYF	TGTGCCAGCAGCGAGACTAGCGCTACTAGCACAGATACGCAGTATTTT
-	TRBJ2-7	TRBV19	TRBD1	CASSNPGTGTSYEQYF	TGTGCCAGTAGTAACCCCGGGACAGGGACATCCTACGAGCAGTACTTC
-	TRBJ2-2	TRBV7-3	-	CASSLSVVNTGELFF	TGTGCCAGCAGCTTATCCGTAGTGAACACCGGGGAGCTGTTTTTT
once	TRBJ2-5	TRBV3-1/TRBV3-2	-	CASSQLLGGGTQYF	TGTGCCAGCAGCCAACTGTTAGGGGGGGGGACCCAGTACTTC
once	TRBJ1-1	TRBV28	TRBD1	CASSLYRTGVNTEAFF	TGTGCCAGCAGTTTATACCGGACAGGGGTGAACACTGAAGCTTTCTTT
-	TRBJ1-1	TRBV24-1	-	CATSSAAFTEAFF	TGTGCCACCAGTTCGGCAGCGTTCACTGAAGCTTTCTTT
-	TRBJ1-2	TRBV20-1	-	CSASGWGDYGYTF	TGCAGTGCTAGTGGATGGGGGGACTATGGCTACACCTTC
-	TRBJ1-6	TRBV5-6	-	CASSLGQRNSPLHF	TGTGCCAGCAGCTTAGGACAGAGAAATTCACCCCTCCACTTT
-	TRBJ1-1	TRBV12-3/TRBV12-4	TRBD1	CASSVQGAEAFF	TGTGCCAGCAGTGTACAGGGGGCTGAAGCTTTCTTT
-	TRBJ1-5	TRBV5-1	TRBD1	CASRPDRGNQPQHF	TGCGCCAGCAGGCCTGACAGGGGCAATCAGCCCCAGCATTTT
-	TRBJ1-6	TRBV30	TRBD1	CAWGRDRVSPLHF	TGTGCCTGGGGCCGGGACAGGGTTTCACCCCTCCACTTT
-	TRBJ2-5	TRBV13	-	CASSLRTVEETQYF	TGTGCCAGCAGCCTTCGGACAGTTGAAGAGACCCAGTACTTC
-	TRBJ1-2	TRBV27	-	CASSPVGDWYGYTF	TGTGCCAGCAGTCCCGTCGGGGATTGGTATGGCTACACCTTC
-	TRBJ1-1	TRBV11-1	-	CASSSGVNTEAFF	TGTGCCAGCAGCTCCGGGGTGAACACTGAAGCTTTCTTT
-	TRBJ2-1	TRBV3-1/TRBV3-2	TRBD2	CASSQDMTSGGPYNEQFF	TGTGCCAGCAGCCAAGATATGACTAGCGGGGGACCCTACAATGAGCAGTTCTTC
-	TRBJ1-2	TRBV7-8	-	CASSLTGRGVYTF	TGTGCCAGCAGCTTAACGGGGCGGGGAGTCTACACCTTC
-	TRBJ1-6	TRBV19	-	CASQGIGNSPLHF	TGTGCCAGCCAGGGTATAGGTAATTCACCCCTCCACTTT
-	TRBJ1-2	TRBV5-1	TRBD1	CASSTESGQHYGYTF	TGCGCCAGCAGCACGGAGTCGGGACAGCACTATGGCTACACCTTC
-	TRBJ1-1	TRBV3-1/TRBV3-2	-	CASSLADYSTEAFF	TGTGCCAGCAGCCTGGCAGACTATTCCACTGAAGCTTTCTTT
-	TRBJ1-1	TRBV14	-	CASSLGGGTEAFF	TGTGCCAGCAGCCTAGGGGGGGGGACTGAAGCTTTCTTT
-	TRBJ1-5	TRBV20-1	-	CSASEGVNQPQHF	TGCAGTGCTAGTGAAGGGGTCAATCAGCCCCAGCATTTT
-	TRBJ1-2	TRBV29-1	-	CSSTGYTF	TGCAGTAGTACTGGCTACACCTTC
-	TRBJ1-2	TRBV28	TRBD1	CASRIGQGSWWDYGYTF	TGTGCCAGCAGAATCGGACAGGGATCATGGTGGGACTATGGCTACACCTTC
-	TRBJ2-5	TRBV15	-	CATSRDLTVGTQYF	TGTGCCACCAGCAGAGATCTCACGGTCGGGACCCAGTACTTC
-	TRBJ2-2	TRBV2	-	CASSELGQDTGELFF	TGTGCCAGCAGTGAATTGGGACAAGACACCGGGGAGCTGTTTTTT
-	TRBJ1-1	TRBV7-9	TRBD1	CASSTTTGLTEAFF	TGTGCCAGCAGCACTACGACAGGGCTCACTGAAGCTTTCTTT
few	TRBJ1-2	TRBV5-6	-	CASSWDSGDRYYGYTF	TGTGCCAGCAGCTGGGACTCCGGGGACCGGTACTATGGCTACACCTTC
-	TRBJ2-7	TRBV3-1/TRBV3-2	-	CASSQVDSTYEQYF	TGTGCCAGCAGCCAAGTCGACAGTACTTACGAGCAGTACTTC
-	TRBJ2-3	TRBV7-2	TRBD2	CASSSDLAGGLDTQYF	TGTGCCAGCTCCTCCGACCTAGCGGGGGGGCTGGATACGCAGTATTTT
-	TRBJ1-6	TRBV3-1/TRBV3-2	-	CASSQLTDSPLHF	TGTGCCAGCAGCCAACTGACAGATTCACCCCTCCACTTT
-	TRBJ2-1	TRBV5-1	TRBD1	CASSPWTGDNEQFF	TGCGCCAGCAGCCCGTGGACAGGGGACAATGAGCAGTTCTTC
-	TRBJ1-5	TRBV19	-	CASSPLGVGGNQPQHF	TGTGCCAGTAGTCCCTTAGGGGTAGGCGGCAATCAGCCCCAGCATTTT
once	TRBJ1-3	TRBV7-3	-	CASSLEGTTGNTIYF	TGTGCCAGCAGCTTAGAAGGGACTACTGGAAACACCATATATTTT
once	TRBJ1-2	TRBV28	TRBD1	CASSPSETGLIGYTF	TGTGCCAGCAGCCCCTCCGAGACAGGGTTGATTGGCTACACCTTC
few	TRBJ1-1	TRBV9	-	CASSVGWTSNTEAFF	TGTGCCAGCAGCGTAGGTTGGACTTCGAACACTGAAGCTTTCTTT
-	TRBJ2-5	TRBV2	-	CASVGQQETQYF	TGTGCCAGCGTTGGACAACAAGAGACCCAGTACTTC
-	TRBJ1-3	TRBV7-9	TRBD1	CASSLQGARSGNTIYF	TGTGCCAGCAGCTTACAGGGGGCGCGTTCTGGAAACACCATATATTTT
-	TRBJ2-1	TRBV4-2	-	CASSQDFSANYNEQFF	TGTGCCAGCAGCCAAGATTTCAGCGCGAACTACAATGAGCAGTTCTTC
-	TRBJ1-6	TRBV14	TRBD1	CASSREGTAYNSPLHF	TGTGCCAGCAGCCGAGAGGGGACAGCTTATAATTCACCCCTCCACTTT
-	TRBJ1-1	TRBV12-3/TRBV12-4	-	CASSSPGISEAFF	TGTGCCAGCAGTTCCCCGGGAATCTCTGAAGCTTTCTTT
-	TRBJ1-1	TRBV6-5	-	CATKWARGTEAFF	TGTGCCACCAAGTGGGCAAGGGGAACTGAAGCTTTCTTT
-	TRBJ2-1	TRBV11-3	TRBD1	CASSLRQGASYNEQFF	TGTGCCAGCAGCTTACGTCAGGGGGCTTCCTACAATGAGCAGTTCTTC
-	TRBJ2-1	TRBV18	-	CASSPSSYNEQFF	TGTGCCAGCTCACCCAGCTCCTACAATGAGCAGTTCTTC
-	TRBJ1-1	TRBV7-6	-	CASSATGTHRGRLAFF	TGTGCCAGCAGCGCTACCGGGACACATAGGGGCCGATTAGCTTTCTTT
-	TRBJ2-2	TRBV5-6	TRBD1	CASSLATGLAWNTGELFF	TGTGCCAGCAGCTTAGCGACAGGGCTCGCCTGGAACACCGGGGAGCTGTTTTTT
-	TRBJ1-3	TRBV3-1/TRBV3-2	-	CASSQDPGNTIYF	TGTGCCAGCAGCCAAGATCCAGGAAACACCATATATTTT
-	TRBJ2-6	TRBV5-4	-	CASRGGGASGANVLTF	TGTGCCAGCAGGGGGGGTGGAGCGTCTGGGGCCAACGTCCTGACTTTC
-	TRBJ1-4	TRBV4-2	TRBD1	CASSRPGQVNEKLFF	TGTGCCAGCAGCCGCCCGGGACAGGTTAATGAAAAACTGTTTTTT
-	TRBJ2-7	TRBV5-5	-	CASSLFAGEISYEQYF	TGTGCCAGCAGCTTGTTTGCAGGGGAGATTTCCTACGAGCAGTACTTC